This record covers a single T cell receptor (beta chain). The sample is drawn from a study of radiation and T cells in renal cell carcinoma. Germline V gene data show CDR1 as MDHEN and CDR2 as SYDVKM. Trimming took off 8 bases at V and 7 bases at J, with 23 bases between the two ends. CDR3 length: 15 residues. The sample's time point: baseline pretreatment blood. The treatment is: 15 Gy SBRT to primary tumor, nephrectomy 4 weeks later. The tumor was a clear cell renal cell carcinoma. Libraries were prepared by immunoSEQ multiplex PCR; TCRdb keeps only in-frame clonotypes and omits some of them. The sample yields approximately 120,000 clones, about four fifths seen once.

Material: blood, obtained from a patient whose treatment included radiotherapy and nephrectomy. The gene calls are TRBV28 and TRBJ1-2; D might be TRBD1 (5 bases). The receptor's source is an older woman with renal cell carcinoma. The CDR3 protein is CASLPPPGKGIGYTF. CDR3 DNA: TGTGCCAGCTTACCTCCCCCAGGCAAGGGGATTGGCTACACCTTC.